These T cell receptor beta chains were read from a single sample in a study of post-analysis software for immune sequencing data. Via MiXCR, TCRdb re-called the PCR reads, giving one row per CDR3 protein. Of 500,000 to 600,000 distinct CDR3 sequences in the sample, around 40% were seen once. Sequencing was done on a sample of blood. These receptors were obtained from a girl aged 5-17 years with multiple sclerosis. CDR3s include the opening cysteine and the closing phenylalanine or tryptophan. Fields, in order: clone size, D gene, V gene, J gene, CDR3 DNA, CDR3 protein. The D gene is left open where the match is weak. Only part of the rows carry a size: once, few, many, or a class if the clone is expanded.

size: once
D: TRBD1
V: TRBV20-1
J: TRBJ1-5
DNA: TGCAGTGCTAGGGGACAGGTCTACAATCAGCCCCAGCATTTT
CDR3: CSARGQVYNQPQHF

size: .
D: .
V: TRBV7-9
J: TRBJ2-7
DNA: TGTGCCAGCAGCACCTCCAGGGGCCAGAACGAGCAGTACTTC
CDR3: CASSTSRGQNEQYF

size: .
D: TRBD1
V: TRBV4-1
J: TRBJ2-4
DNA: TGCGCCAGCAGCCAAGATTTTACGGGACAGGGGGCCTCGAACATTCAGTACTTC
CDR3: CASSQDFTGQGASNIQYF

size: .
D: TRBD1
V: TRBV10-3
J: TRBJ2-7
DNA: TGTGCCATCAGTGAAGGGACAGGGGGACGGGGTGCCTACGAGCAGTACTTC
CDR3: CAISEGTGGRGAYEQYF

size: .
D: .
V: TRBV6-2/TRBV6-3
J: TRBJ2-1
DNA: TGTGCCAGCAGCCGGGACTCCTTCTACAATGAGCAGTTCTTC
CDR3: CASSRDSFYNEQFF

size: .
D: TRBD1
V: TRBV3-1
J: TRBJ2-3
DNA: TGTGCCAGCAGCCAAGGGGACAGGACGCAGTATTTT
CDR3: CASSQGDRTQYF

size: .
D: TRBD1
V: TRBV6-2/TRBV6-3
J: TRBJ1-1
DNA: TGTGCCAGCAGTCGCCGGACAGGGGGCGGCACTGAAGCTTTCTTT
CDR3: CASSRRTGGGTEAFF

size: .
D: TRBD1
V: TRBV12-3/TRBV12-4
J: TRBJ2-5
DNA: TGTGCCAGCAGAAAAGACAGGGGAGAGACCCAGTACTTC
CDR3: CASRKDRGETQYF

size: .
D: .
V: TRBV7-9
J: TRBJ2-1
DNA: TGTGCCAGCAGCTCGGGACTGCACAATGAGCAGTTCTTC
CDR3: CASSSGLHNEQFF

size: few
D: TRBD2
V: TRBV29-1
J: TRBJ2-1
DNA: TGCAGCGTTTGGACTAGCGGGAGATATTCGGGTGGTGAGCAGTTCTTC
CDR3: CSVWTSGRYSGGEQFF

size: .
D: .
V: TRBV5-1
J: TRBJ2-6
DNA: TGCGCCAGCAGCCGCAACTCTGGGGCCAACGTCCTGACTTTC
CDR3: CASSRNSGANVLTF

size: few
D: TRBD2
V: TRBV7-7
J: TRBJ2-1
DNA: TGTGCCAGCAGCTTAGCTGCGGGGGGGCCGAGTGAGCAGTTCTTC
CDR3: CASSLAAGGPSEQFF

size: few
D: .
V: TRBV20-1
J: TRBJ2-5
DNA: TGCAGTGCTAGAGATCCAGGGGAGACCCAGTACTTC
CDR3: CSARDPGETQYF

size: .
D: .
V: TRBV6-4
J: TRBJ2-6
DNA: TGTGCCAGCAGTGACTCCGCGGTGGCTGGGGCCAACGTCCTGACTTTC
CDR3: CASSDSAVAGANVLTF

size: .
D: TRBD2
V: TRBV12-3/TRBV12-4
J: TRBJ2-3
DNA: TGTGCCAGCAGTTTGGGGCTAGCGGAGATCACAGATACGCAGTATTTT
CDR3: CASSLGLAEITDTQYF

size: few
D: .
V: TRBV5-5
J: TRBJ2-7
DNA: TGTGCCAGCAGCCCCCGGACGGACAGCTCCTACGAGCAGTACTTC
CDR3: CASSPRTDSSYEQYF

size: few
D: .
V: TRBV28
J: TRBJ2-3
DNA: TGTGCCAGCAGTTTGGGGTCCACCACGCAGTATTTT
CDR3: CASSLGSTTQYF

size: .
D: .
V: TRBV20-1
J: TRBJ1-1
DNA: TGCAGTGCTGAAGGGGAGGAAAGAACTGAAGCTTTCTTT
CDR3: CSAEGEERTEAFF

size: .
D: .
V: TRBV6-1
J: TRBJ2-7
DNA: TGTGCCTCCCCCCGGGGATACGAGCAGTACTTC
CDR3: CASPRGYEQYF

size: few
D: .
V: TRBV6-1
J: TRBJ2-1
DNA: TGTGCCAGCAGTGAACGGGAAGGGGGGAGCTCCTACAATGAGCAGTTCTTC
CDR3: CASSEREGGSSYNEQFF

size: few
D: .
V: TRBV12-3/TRBV12-4
J: TRBJ2-7
DNA: TGTGCCAGCAGTTCGGACGAAGGGGGTCCCTACGAGCAGTACTTC
CDR3: CASSSDEGGPYEQYF

size: .
D: .
V: TRBV9
J: TRBJ2-1
DNA: TGTGCCAGCAGCGTAGATCTTAGTGGGGGTGAGCAGTTCTTC
CDR3: CASSVDLSGGEQFF

size: .
D: .
V: TRBV5-1
J: TRBJ2-5
DNA: TGCGCCAACAGCCACGGACACAGGGACCGGGAGACCCAGTACTTC
CDR3: CANSHGHRDRETQYF

size: .
D: TRBD1
V: TRBV3-1
J: TRBJ1-6
DNA: TGTGCCAGCAGCCAAGATTCAGGGGGGAGTTCACCCCTCCACTTT
CDR3: CASSQDSGGSSPLHF

size: few
D: TRBD2
V: TRBV12-3/TRBV12-4
J: TRBJ2-3
DNA: TGTGCCAGCAGTTTAACTAGCGGGGGGCCCACAGATACGCAGTATTTT
CDR3: CASSLTSGGPTDTQYF